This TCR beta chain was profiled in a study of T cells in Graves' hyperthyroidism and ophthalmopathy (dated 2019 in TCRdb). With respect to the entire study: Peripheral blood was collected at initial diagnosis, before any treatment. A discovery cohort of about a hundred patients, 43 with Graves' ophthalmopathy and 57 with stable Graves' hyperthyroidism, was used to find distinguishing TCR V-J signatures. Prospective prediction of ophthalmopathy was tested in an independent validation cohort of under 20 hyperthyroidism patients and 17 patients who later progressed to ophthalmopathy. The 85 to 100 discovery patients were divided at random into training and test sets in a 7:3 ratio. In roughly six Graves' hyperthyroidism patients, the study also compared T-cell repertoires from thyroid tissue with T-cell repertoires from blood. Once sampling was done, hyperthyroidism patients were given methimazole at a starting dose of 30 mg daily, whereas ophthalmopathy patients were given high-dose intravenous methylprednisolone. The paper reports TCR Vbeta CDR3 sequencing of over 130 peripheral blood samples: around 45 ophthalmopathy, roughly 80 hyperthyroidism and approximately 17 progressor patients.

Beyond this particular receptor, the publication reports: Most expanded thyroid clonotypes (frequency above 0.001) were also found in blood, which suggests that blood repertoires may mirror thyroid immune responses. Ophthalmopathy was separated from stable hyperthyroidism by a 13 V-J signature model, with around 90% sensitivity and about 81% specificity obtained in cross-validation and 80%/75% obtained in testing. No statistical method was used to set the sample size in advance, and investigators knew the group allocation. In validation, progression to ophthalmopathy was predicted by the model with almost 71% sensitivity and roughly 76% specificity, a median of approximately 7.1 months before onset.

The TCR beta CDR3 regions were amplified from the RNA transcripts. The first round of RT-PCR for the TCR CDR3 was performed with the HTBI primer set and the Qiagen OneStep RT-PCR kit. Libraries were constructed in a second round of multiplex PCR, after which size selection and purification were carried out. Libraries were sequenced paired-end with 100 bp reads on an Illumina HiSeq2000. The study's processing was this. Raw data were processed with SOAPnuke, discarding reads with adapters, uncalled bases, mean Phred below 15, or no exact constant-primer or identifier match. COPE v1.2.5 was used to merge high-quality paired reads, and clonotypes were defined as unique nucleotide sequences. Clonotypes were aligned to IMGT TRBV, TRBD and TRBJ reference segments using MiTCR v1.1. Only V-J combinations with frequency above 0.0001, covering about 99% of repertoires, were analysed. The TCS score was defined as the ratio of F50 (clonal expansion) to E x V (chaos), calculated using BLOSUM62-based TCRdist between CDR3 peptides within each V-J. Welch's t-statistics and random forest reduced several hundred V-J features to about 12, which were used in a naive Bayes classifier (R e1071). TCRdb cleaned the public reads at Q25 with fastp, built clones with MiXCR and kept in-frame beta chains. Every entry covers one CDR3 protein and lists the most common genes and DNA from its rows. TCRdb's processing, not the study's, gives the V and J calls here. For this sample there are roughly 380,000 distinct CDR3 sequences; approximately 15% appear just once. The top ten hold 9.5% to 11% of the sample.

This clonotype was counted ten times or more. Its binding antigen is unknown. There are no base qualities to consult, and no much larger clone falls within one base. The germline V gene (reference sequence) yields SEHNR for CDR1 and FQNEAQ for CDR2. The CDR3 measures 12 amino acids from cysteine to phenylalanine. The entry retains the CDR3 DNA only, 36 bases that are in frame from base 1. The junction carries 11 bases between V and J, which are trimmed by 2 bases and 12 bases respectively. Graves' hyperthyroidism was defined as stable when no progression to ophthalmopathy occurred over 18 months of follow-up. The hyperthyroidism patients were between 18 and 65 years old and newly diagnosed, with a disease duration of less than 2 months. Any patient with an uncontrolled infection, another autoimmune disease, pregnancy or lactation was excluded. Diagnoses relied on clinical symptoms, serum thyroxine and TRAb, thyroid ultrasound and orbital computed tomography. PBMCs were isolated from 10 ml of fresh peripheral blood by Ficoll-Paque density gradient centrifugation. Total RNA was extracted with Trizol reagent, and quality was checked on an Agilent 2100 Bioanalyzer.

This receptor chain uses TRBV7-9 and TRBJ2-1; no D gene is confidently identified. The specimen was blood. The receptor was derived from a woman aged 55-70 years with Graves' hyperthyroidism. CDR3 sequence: CASSLSEWGQFF. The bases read TGTGCCAGCAGCTTAAGCGAGTGGGGGCAGTTCTTC.